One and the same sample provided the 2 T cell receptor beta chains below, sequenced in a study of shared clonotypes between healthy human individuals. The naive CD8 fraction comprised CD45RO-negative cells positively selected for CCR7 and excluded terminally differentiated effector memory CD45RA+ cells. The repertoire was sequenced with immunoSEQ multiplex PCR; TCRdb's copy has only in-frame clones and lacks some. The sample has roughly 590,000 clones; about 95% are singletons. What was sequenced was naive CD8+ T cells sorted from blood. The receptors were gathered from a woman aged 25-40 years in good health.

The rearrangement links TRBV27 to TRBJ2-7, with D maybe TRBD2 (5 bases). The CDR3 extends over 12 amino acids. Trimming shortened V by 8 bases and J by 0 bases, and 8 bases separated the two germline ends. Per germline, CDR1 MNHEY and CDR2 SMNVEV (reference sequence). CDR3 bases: TGTGCCAGCGGAGGCCGCTCCTACGAGCAGTACTTC. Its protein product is CASGGRSYEQYF.

CDR3 residues: CATSIGTSGGYEQYF. In DNA, the CDR3 is TGTGCCACCAGCATTGGGACTAGCGGGGGCTACGAGCAGTACTTC. The chain has TRBV15 and TRBJ2-7; 14 bases fit TRBD2. The CDR3 has 15 amino acids. V lost 4 bases and J lost 3; bases outside the gene matches: 2. CDR1 LNHNV and CDR2 YYDKDF come from the germline V gene (reference sequence).